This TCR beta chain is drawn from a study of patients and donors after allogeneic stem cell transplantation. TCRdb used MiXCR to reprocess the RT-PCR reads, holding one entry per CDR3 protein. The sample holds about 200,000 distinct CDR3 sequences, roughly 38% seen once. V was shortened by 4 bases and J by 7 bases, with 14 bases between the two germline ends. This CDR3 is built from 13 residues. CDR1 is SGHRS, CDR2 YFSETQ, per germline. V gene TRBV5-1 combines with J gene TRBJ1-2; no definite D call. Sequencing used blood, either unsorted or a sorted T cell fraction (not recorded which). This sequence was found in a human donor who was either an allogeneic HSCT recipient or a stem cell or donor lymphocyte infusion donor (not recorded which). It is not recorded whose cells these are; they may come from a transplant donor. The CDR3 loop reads CASSPDASFGYTF. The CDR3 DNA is TGCGCCAGCAGCCCGGACGCCTCGTTTGGCTACACCTTC.